This T cell receptor beta chain was observed in a study of OX40 agonist ivuxolimab in advanced cancers. Study-wide context: Treatment received earlier with anti-PD-1, anti-PD-L1 or anti-CTLA-4 agents was allowed, and over 30% had some. General study findings and limits: Dose levels from 0.1 to 3.0 mg/kg saw CD4+ and CD8+ blood T cells expand clonally by week 6.

TCRdb's copy holds only in-frame clones and misses some; the assay was immunoSEQ multiplex PCR. The sample holds about 40,000 clones, approximately 80% seen once. With respect to this clone: Its target is not known.

The receptor comes from an adult with an advanced solid tumor such as melanoma, head and neck, liver or kidney cancer. Specimen: CD4+ or CD8+ T cells sorted from blood, collected in a trial of the OX40 agonist ivuxolimab.

CDR3 amino acids: CASSLGGGLPYEQYF. The CDR3 region has the DNA TGTGCCAGCAGCTTGGGCGGGGGCCTTCCCTACGAGCAGTACTTC. This sequence joins TRBV5-6 and TRBJ2-7, with D possibly TRBD2 on 7 matching bases. This CDR3 spans 15 amino acids. The V end was cut by 0 bases, the J end by 2 bases, with 12 bases between. Germline CDR1 is SGHDT and CDR2 is YYEEEE.